This T cell receptor beta chain was captured by sequencing in a study of T-cell memory formation after mild COVID-19. The study's findings and limits: Memory sampled before infection contained some responding clones, suggesting cross-reactive memory joined.

TCRdb used MiXCR to reprocess the 5' RACE reads, holding one entry per CDR3 protein. Seen here are approximately 340,000 distinct CDR3 sequences, about an eighth observed once, and the top ten hold around a fifth. This clonotype appeared a few times. Its target is unknown. The CDR3 length is 13 residues. Trimming took off 2 bases at V and 3 bases at J, with 7 bases between the two ends. CDR1 and CDR2 from the germline V gene are KGHSH and LQKENI. The V call is TRBV18, the J call TRBJ2-5; D not resolved. Material: PBMCs or a T cell subset sorted from them (not recorded which). The clonotype originates from a man aged 18 to 30 who had mild COVID-19 (a few samples of this study predate the infection). Cell type and time point are not known. In DNA form, the CDR3 reads TGTGCCAGCTCACCAGGCATCAAAGAGACCCAGTACTTC. Translation gives CASSPGIKETQYF.